This T cell receptor beta chain appears in the sequencing data of a study of CD8 T cells in Susac syndrome. TEMRA cells were enriched by FACS, and CD4+ and CD8+ T cells were negatively isolated. Random hexamers primed reverse transcription of about 0.5 to 1 ug RNA. A single record per CDR3 protein comes from TCRdb applying MiXCR to the immunoSEQ multiplex PCR reads. The sample holds around 190,000 distinct CDR3 sequences; 85% to 95% are singletons and the top ten take around 0.093%. V shed 5 bases and J shed 3 bases, with 25 bases lying between them. The CDR3 consists of 17 residues. Per germline, CDR1 DFQATT and CDR2 SNEGSKA (reference sequence).

The chain uses TRBV20-1 and TRBJ1-2, with a weak D call TRBD1 (5 bases). The origin of this receptor is a human donor in good health. The sample taken for sequencing was CD4+ T cells from PBMCs. The CDR3 loop reads CSAGASGGTAVHYGYTF. As DNA, the CDR3 is TGCAGTGCTGGCGCGTCGGGGGGGACGGCGGTCCACTATGGCTACACCTTC.